The T cell receptor beta chain described here comes from a study of shared clonotypes between healthy human individuals. About the research overall: CD4 naive and CD4 memory each took three plates per donor, while CD8 naive took two and CD8 memory one.

The CDR3 runs to 14 residues. The germline V gene encodes CDR1 WNHNN and CDR2 SYGVQD (reference sequence). V shed 2 bases and J shed 8 bases, with 14 bases lying between them. Researchers divided each subset's genomic DNA evenly across several immunoSEQ plates. The assay was immunoSEQ multiplex PCR, and TCRdb's table has in-frame clones only and misses some. In the table there are around 2,000,000 clones, 90% to 95% of which are singletons. The study separated CD4+ cells into CD45RA+ naive and CD45RA-negative memory subsets. The receptor comes from a man between 18 and 35 years old in good health. The specimen sequenced was naive CD4+ T cells sorted from blood. The subset denotes: CD45RA+ positively selected. The chain combines TRBV10-1 with TRBJ2-3; possibly TRBD1 or TRBD2 for D (5 bases each). This CDR3 is CASSEGTTQGTQYF. The DNA of the CDR3 is TGCGCCAGCAGTGAGGGGACCACCCAGGGTACGCAGTATTTT.